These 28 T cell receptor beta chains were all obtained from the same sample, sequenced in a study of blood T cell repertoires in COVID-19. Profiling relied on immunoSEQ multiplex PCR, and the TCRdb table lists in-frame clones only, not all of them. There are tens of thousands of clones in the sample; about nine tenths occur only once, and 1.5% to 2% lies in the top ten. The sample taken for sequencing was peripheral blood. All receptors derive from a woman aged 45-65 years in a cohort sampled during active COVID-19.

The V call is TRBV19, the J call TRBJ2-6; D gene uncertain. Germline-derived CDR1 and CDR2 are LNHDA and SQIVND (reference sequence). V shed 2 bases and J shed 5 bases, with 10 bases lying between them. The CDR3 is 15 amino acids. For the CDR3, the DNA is TGTGCCAGTAGTATAAACGGTGTGAGGGCCAACGTCCTGACTTTC. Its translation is CASSINGVRANVLTF. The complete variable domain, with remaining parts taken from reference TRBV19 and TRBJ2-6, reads DGGITQSPKYLFRKEGQNVTLSCEQNLNHDAMYWYRQDPGQGLRLIYYSQIVNDFQKGDIAEGYSVSREKKESFPLTVTSAQKNPTAFYLCASSINGVRANVLTFGAGSRLTVL.

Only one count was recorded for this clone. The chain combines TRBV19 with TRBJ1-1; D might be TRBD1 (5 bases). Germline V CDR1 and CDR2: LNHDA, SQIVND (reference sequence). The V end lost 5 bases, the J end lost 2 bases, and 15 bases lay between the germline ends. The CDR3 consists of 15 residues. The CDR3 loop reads CASSPFRGGNTEAFF. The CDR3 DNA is TGTGCCAGTAGTCCCTTTCGGGGGGGAAACACTGAAGCTTTCTTT.

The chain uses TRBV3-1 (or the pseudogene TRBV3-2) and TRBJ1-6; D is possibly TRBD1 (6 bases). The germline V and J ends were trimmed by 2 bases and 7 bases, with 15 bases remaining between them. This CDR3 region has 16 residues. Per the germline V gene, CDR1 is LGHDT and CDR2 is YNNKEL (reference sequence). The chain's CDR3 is CASSQPNREKNSPLHF. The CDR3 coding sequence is TGTGCCAGCAGCCAACCAAACAGGGAAAAGAATTCACCCCTCCACTTT.

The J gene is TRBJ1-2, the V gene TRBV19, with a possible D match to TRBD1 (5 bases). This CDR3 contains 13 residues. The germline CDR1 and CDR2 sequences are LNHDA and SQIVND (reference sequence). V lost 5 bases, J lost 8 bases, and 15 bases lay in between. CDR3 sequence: CASSPVPGLGYTF. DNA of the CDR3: TGTGCCAGTAGTCCCGTCCCAGGGCTAGGCTACACCTTC.

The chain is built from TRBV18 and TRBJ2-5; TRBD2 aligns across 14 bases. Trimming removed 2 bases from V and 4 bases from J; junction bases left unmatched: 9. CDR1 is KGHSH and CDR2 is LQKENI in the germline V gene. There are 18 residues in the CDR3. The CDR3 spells CASSPGTSGGWTRETQYF. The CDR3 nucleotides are TGTGCCAGCTCACCAGGGACTAGCGGGGGATGGACCAGAGAGACCCAGTACTTC.

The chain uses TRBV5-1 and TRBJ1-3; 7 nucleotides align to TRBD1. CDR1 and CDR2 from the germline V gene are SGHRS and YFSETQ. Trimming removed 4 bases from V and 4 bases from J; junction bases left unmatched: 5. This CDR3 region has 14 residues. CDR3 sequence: CASSEGGAGNTIYF. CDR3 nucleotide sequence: TGCGCCAGCAGCGAAGGGGGCGCCGGAAACACCATATATTTT.

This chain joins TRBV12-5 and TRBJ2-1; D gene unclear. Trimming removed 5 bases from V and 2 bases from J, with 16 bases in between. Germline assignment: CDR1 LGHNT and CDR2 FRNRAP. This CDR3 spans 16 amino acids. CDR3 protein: CASGPLKISTYNEQFF. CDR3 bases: TGTGCTAGTGGTCCCCTAAAAATTTCTACCTACAATGAGCAGTTCTTC.

DNA of the CDR3: TGTGCCAGCAGCCGTAGCGGAGATCTTAATGAAAAACTGTTTTTT. This gives the protein CASSRSGDLNEKLFF. The gene calls are TRBV28 and TRBJ1-4; D not resolved. V was cut by 6 bases and J by 4 bases, with 15 bases left in between. The CDR3 is 15 residues long. Per germline, CDR1 MDHEN and CDR2 SYDVKM.

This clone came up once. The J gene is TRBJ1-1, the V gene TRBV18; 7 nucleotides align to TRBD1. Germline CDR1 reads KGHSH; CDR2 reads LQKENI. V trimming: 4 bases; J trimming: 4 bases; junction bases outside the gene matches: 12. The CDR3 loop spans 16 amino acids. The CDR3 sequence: CASSQGQTEAGTEAFF. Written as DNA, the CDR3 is TGTGCCAGCTCACAGGGACAGACGGAGGCGGGCACTGAAGCTTTCTTT.

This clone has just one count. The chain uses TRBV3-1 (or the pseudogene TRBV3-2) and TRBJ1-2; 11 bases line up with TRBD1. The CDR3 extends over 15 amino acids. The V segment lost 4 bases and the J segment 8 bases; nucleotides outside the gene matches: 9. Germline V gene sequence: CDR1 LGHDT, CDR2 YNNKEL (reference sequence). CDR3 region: CASSPFGTGGYGYTF. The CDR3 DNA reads TGTGCCAGCAGCCCTTTCGGGACAGGGGGATACGGCTACACCTTC.

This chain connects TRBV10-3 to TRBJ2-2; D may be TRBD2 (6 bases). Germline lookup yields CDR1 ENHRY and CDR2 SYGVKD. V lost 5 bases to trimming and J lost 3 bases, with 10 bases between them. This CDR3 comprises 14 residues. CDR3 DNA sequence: TGTGCCATCAGTTCACTAGCCTACACCGGGGAGCTGTTTTTT. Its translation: CAISSLAYTGELFF.

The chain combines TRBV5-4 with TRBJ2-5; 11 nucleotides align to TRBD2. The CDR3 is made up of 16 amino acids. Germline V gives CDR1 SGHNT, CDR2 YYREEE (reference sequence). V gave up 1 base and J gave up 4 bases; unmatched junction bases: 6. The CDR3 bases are TGTGCCAGCAGCTTGCTGATAGCGGGGGGGCTAGAGACCCAGTACTTC. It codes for CASSLLIAGGLETQYF.

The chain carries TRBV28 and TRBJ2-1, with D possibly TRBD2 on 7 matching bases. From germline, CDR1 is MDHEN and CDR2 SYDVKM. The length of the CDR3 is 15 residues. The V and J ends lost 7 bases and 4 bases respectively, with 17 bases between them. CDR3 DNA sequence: TGTGCCAGCATGGGGGGGCGAGCACTATACAATGAGCAGTTCTTC. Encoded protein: CASMGGRALYNEQFF.

CDR3 nucleotide sequence: TGTGCCAGCAGCAAATATTCGGGCAGGGGGCGTCGTTTT. Translation: CASSKYSGRGRRF. V is TRBV21-1 and J is TRBJ1-5; the table assigns TRBD1, which was not confirmed against the DNA. TRBV21-1 is recorded as a pseudogene. The CDR3 extends over 13 amino acids.

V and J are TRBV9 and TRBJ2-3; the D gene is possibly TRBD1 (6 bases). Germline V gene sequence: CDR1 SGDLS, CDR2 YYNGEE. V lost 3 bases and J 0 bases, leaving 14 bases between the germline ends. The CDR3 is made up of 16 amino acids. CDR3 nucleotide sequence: TGTGCCAGCAGCGCCTATGGGCAGGGGAGCACAGATACGCAGTATTTT. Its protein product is CASSAYGQGSTDTQYF.

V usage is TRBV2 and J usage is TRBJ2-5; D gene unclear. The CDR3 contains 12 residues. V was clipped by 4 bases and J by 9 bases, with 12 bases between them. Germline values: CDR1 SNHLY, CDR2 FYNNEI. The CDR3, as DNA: TGTGCCAGCAGTGTCCCCCCTGAGGCCCAGTACTTC. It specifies CASSVPPEAQYF.

CDR3 amino acids: CVVKGGTEAFF. Written as DNA, the CDR3 is TGTGTCGTGAAGGGAGGCACTGAAGCTTTCTTT. The genes are TRBV19 and TRBJ1-1; no clear D gene. Germline V CDR1 and CDR2: LNHDA, SQIVND (reference sequence). The CDR3 length is 11 residues.

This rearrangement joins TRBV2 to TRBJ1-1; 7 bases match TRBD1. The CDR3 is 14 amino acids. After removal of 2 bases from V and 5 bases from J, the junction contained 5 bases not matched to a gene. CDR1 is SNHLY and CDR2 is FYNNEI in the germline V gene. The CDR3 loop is CASSEQGGGTEAFF. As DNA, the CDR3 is TGTGCCAGCAGTGAACAGGGGGGCGGAACTGAAGCTTTCTTT.

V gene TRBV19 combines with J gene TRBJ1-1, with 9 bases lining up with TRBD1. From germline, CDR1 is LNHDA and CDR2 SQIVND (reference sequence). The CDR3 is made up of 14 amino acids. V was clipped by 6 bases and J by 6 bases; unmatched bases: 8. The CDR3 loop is CASSPGQGSAEAFF. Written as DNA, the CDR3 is TGTGCCAGTAGCCCGGGACAGGGAAGCGCTGAAGCTTTCTTT.

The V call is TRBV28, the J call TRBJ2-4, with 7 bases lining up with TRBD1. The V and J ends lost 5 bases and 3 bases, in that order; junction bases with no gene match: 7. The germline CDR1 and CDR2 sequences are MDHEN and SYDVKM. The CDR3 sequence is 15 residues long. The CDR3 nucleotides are TGTGCCAGCAGTCCGACAGGGTCTGTCAAAAACATTCAGTACTTC. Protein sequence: CASSPTGSVKNIQYF.

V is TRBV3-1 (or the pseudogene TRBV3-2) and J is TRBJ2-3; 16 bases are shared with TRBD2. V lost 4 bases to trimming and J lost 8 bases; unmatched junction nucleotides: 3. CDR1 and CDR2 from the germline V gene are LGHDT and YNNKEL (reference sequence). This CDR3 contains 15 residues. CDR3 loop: CASSPGLAGGATQYF. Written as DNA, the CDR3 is TGTGCCAGCAGCCCGGGACTAGCGGGGGGGGCTACGCAGTATTTT.

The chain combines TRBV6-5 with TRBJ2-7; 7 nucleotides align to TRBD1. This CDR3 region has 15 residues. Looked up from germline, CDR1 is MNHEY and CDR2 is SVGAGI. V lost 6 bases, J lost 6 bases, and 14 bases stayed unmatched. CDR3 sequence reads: CASSPRQGTLGEQYF. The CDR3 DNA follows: TGTGCCAGCAGCCCACGACAGGGCACCCTTGGCGAGCAGTACTTC.

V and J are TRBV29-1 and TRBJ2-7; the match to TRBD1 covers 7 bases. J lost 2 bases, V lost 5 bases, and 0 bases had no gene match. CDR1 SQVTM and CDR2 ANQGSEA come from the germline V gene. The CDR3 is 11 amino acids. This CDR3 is CSVTGAYEQYF. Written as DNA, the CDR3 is TGCAGCGTTACAGGGGCCTACGAGCAGTACTTC.

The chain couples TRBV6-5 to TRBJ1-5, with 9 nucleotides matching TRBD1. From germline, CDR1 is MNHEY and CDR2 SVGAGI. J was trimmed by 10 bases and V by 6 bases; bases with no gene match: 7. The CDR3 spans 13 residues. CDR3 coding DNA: TGTGCCAGCAGCCGGGACAGGGAGTTTCCCCAGCATTTT. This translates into CASSRDREFPQHF.

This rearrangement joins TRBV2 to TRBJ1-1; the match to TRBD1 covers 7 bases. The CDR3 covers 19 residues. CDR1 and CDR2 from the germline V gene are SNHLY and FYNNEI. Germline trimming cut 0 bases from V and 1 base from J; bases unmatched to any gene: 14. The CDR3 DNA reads TGTGCCAGCAGTGAAGCGATTACCGACAGGGCTTTACGGAACACTGAAGCTTTCTTT. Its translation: CASSEAITDRALRNTEAFF.

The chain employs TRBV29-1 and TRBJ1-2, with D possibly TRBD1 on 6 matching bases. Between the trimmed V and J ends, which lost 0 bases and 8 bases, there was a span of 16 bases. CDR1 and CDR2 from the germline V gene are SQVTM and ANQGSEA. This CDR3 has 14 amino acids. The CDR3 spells CSVEDPRGRRGYTF. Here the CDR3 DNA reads TGCAGCGTTGAAGATCCCAGGGGCCGTAGAGGCTACACCTTC.

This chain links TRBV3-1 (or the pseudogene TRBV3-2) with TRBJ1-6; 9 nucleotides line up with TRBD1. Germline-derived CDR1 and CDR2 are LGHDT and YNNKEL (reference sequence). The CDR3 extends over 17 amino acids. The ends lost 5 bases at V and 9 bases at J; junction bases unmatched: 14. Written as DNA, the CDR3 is TGTGCCAGCAGCTCCTCTCAGACGAGGACAGGGGTTTCACCCCTCCACTTT. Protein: CASSSSQTRTGVSPLHF.

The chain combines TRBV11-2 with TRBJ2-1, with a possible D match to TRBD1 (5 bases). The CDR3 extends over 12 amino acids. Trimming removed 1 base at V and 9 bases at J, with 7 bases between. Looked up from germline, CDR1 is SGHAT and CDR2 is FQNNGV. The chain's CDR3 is CASSLGGAEQFF. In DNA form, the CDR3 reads TGTGCCAGCAGCTTAGGGGGCGCTGAGCAGTTCTTC. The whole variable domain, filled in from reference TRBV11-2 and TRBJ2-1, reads EAGVAQSPRYKIIEKRQSVAFWCNPISGHATLYWYQQILGQGPKLLIQFQNNGVVDDSQLPKDRFSAERLKGVDSTLKIQPAKLEDSAVYLCASSLGGAEQFFGPGTRLTVL.